The 25 T cell receptor beta chains below were found in one sample sequenced in a study of control samples from healthy donors and cancer patients. Repertoires were generated with immunoSEQ multiplex PCR, while TCRdb's copy carries only in-frame clones and drops some. The sample records about 98,000 clones, approximately 82% being singletons. Material for sequencing was blood. These receptors were collected from a man in his 60s in good health.

The chain couples TRBV4-1 to TRBJ1-5; the D is unclear. In germline, CDR1 is MGHRA, CDR2 YSYEKL. The CDR3 is 15 amino acids. V was shortened by 1 base and J by 0 bases, with 7 bases between the two germline ends. The chain's CDR3 is CASSQAVVSNQPQHF. The CDR3 nucleotides read TGCGCCAGCAGCCAAGCTGTTGTTAGCAATCAGCCCCAGCATTTT.

V gene TRBV6-5 combines with J gene TRBJ2-7; D is perhaps TRBD1 or TRBD2 (6 bases each). Deletions cut 6 bases from V and 6 bases from J, with 12 bases between. There are 12 residues in the CDR3. Germline lookup yields CDR1 MNHEY and CDR2 SVGAGI. Written as DNA, the CDR3 is TGTGCCAGCAGCCGAGGGGGGTCCGAGCAGTACTTC. Amino acids: CASSRGGSEQYF.

This clone was recorded only once. The genes are TRBV6-1 and TRBJ2-7; D is uncertain. The V end lost 2 bases, the J end lost 0 bases, and 14 bases lay between the germline ends. There are 16 residues in the CDR3. Germline CDR1 and CDR2: MNHNS and SASEGT. The CDR3 here is CASSEFQVPSSYEQYF. The CDR3 coding sequence is TGTGCCAGCAGTGAATTCCAGGTGCCGAGCTCCTACGAGCAGTACTTC.

The V gene is TRBV5-1, the J gene TRBJ2-2; D remains ambiguous. This CDR3 has 13 residues. V was trimmed by 7 bases and J by 5 bases, leaving 12 bases between them. Germline assignment: CDR1 SGHRS and CDR2 YFSETQ. The CDR3 DNA reads TGCGCCAGCTCCAAAGGAGCGACCGGGGAGCTGTTTTTT. Encoded protein: CASSKGATGELFF. The variable domain in full, completed from reference TRBV5-1 and TRBJ2-2, reads KAGVTQTPRYLIKTRGQQVTLSCSPISGHRSVSWYQQTPGQGLQFLFEYFSETQRNKGNFPGRFSGRQFSNSRSEMNVSTLELGDSALYLCASSKGATGELFFGEGSRLTVL.

This clone was picked up a small number of times. The genes are TRBV4-1 and TRBJ2-5; 12 bases match TRBD2. Germline V lookup: CDR1 MGHRA, CDR2 YSYEKL. J lost 6 bases, V lost 1 base, and 12 bases had no gene match. The CDR3 is 18 amino acids. The CDR3 DNA is TGCGCCAGCAGCCAAGGTCCGGCTAGCGGGAGGGGTCAGAAGACCCAGTACTTC. This sequence encodes CASSQGPASGRGQKTQYF.

This chain joins TRBV6-4 and TRBJ2-1; D may be TRBD1 (6 bases). The CDR3 contains 13 residues. Germline CDR1 and CDR2: MRHNA and SNTAGT. V was clipped by 4 bases and J by 9 bases, with 13 bases between them. The CDR3: CASSGELGGEQFF. The CDR3 coding sequence is TGTGCCAGCAGTGGCGAATTAGGGGGTGAGCAGTTCTTC.

V usage is TRBV20-1 and J usage is TRBJ2-7; tentative D call: TRBD2 (5 bases). Germline-derived CDR1 and CDR2 are DFQATT and SNEGSKA (reference sequence). The CDR3 loop spans 13 amino acids. V dropped 3 bases and J dropped 2 bases, with 11 bases sitting between them. The chain's CDR3 is CSASGPGAYEQYF. The CDR3 bases are TGCAGTGCTAGTGGACCCGGGGCCTACGAGCAGTACTTC.

The chain has TRBV30 and TRBJ2-1; no clear D gene. This CDR3 is built from 12 residues. CDR1 GTSNPN and CDR2 SVGIG come from the germline V gene (reference sequence). Trimming removed 7 bases from V and 4 bases from J, with 11 bases in between. The CDR3 region is CASRQLYNEQFF. The CDR3 nucleotides read TGTGCCTCTCGTCAACTGTACAATGAGCAGTTCTTC.

This chain uses TRBV4-1 with TRBJ1-1; TRBD1 might be the D (5 bases). The CDR3 extends over 15 amino acids. Germline V gives CDR1 MGHRA, CDR2 YSYEKL. The V end was cut by 2 bases, the J end by 5 bases, with 15 bases between. The CDR3 loop is CASSQPLPGKTEAFF. CDR3 sequence (DNA): TGCGCCAGCAGCCAACCCTTACCAGGGAAAACTGAAGCTTTCTTT.

The chain links TRBV24-1 to TRBJ2-5, with D maybe TRBD2 (5 bases). With 9 bases removed from V and 0 bases from J, the gap between germline ends came to 7 bases. Per germline, CDR1 KGHDR and CDR2 SFDVKD. The CDR3 totals 12 residues. The DNA for the CDR3 is TGTGCCACCTCGGACTACCAAGAGACCCAGTACTTC. Its translation is CATSDYQETQYF.

V and J are TRBV7-3 and TRBJ1-1; possibly TRBD1 for D (5 bases). The CDR3 is 15 residues long. Per germline, CDR1 SGHTA and CDR2 FQGTGA. V was shortened by 0 bases and J by 0 bases, with 8 bases between the two germline ends. The DNA of the CDR3 is TGTGCCAGCAGCTTAACAGGGGCCTTGAACACTGAAGCTTTCTTT. It specifies CASSLTGALNTEAFF. Drawing the rest from reference TRBV7-3 and TRBJ1-1, the complete variable domain is GAGVSQTPSNKVTEKGKYVELRCDPISGHTALYWYRQSLGQGPEFLIYFQGTGAADDSGLPNDRFFAVRPEGSVSTLKIQRTERGDSAVYLCASSLTGALNTEAFFGQGTRLTVV.

The chain recombines TRBV28 with TRBJ2-4; D call uncertain. This CDR3 is 13 amino acids long. Germline loops: CDR1 MDHEN, CDR2 SYDVKM. The V end was cut by 7 bases, the J end by 1 base, with 8 bases between. CDR3 DNA: TGTGCCAGCAAGGTCGGGGCCAAAAACATTCAGTACTTC. Its protein product is CASKVGAKNIQYF.

The CDR3 region has the DNA TGTGCCAGCGGCTTGCGACAGTACACTGAAGCTTTCTTT. Amino acids: CASGLRQYTEAFF. The chain is built from TRBV2 and TRBJ1-1; the D gene is possibly TRBD1 (5 bases). Trimming cost V 8 bases and J 3 bases, with 13 bases left between them. Germline values: CDR1 SNHLY, CDR2 FYNNEI. The length of the CDR3 is 13 residues.

V gene TRBV11-3 combines with J gene TRBJ2-7; 7 nucleotides match TRBD2. The CDR3 runs to 14 residues. The V segment lost 5 bases and the J segment 4 bases; nucleotides outside the gene matches: 8. Germline CDR1 reads SGHNT; CDR2 reads YENEEA. This CDR3 reads CASSLGGDEYEQYF. The CDR3 DNA reads TGTGCCAGCAGCCTGGGGGGGGACGAGTACGAGCAGTACTTC.

The chain carries TRBV20-1 and TRBJ2-1; unclear D gene. The CDR3 has 13 amino acids. The germline V and J ends were trimmed by 3 bases and 6 bases, with 12 bases remaining between them. The V gene's germline CDR1 is DFQATT and CDR2 SNEGSKA (reference sequence). CDR3 in amino acids: CSASGLQVNEQFF. CDR3 DNA: TGCAGTGCTAGTGGCCTTCAAGTCAATGAGCAGTTCTTC.

V usage is TRBV20-1 and J usage is TRBJ1-2, with TRBD1 matching 7 bases. The CDR3 loop spans 11 amino acids. Trimming at V came to 1 base and at J to 7 bases, leaving 0 bases not matched to a gene. Per germline, CDR1 DFQATT and CDR2 SNEGSKA (reference sequence). For the CDR3, the DNA is TGCAGTGCTAGAGGACAGGGTGGCTACACCTTC. Protein product: CSARGQGGYTF.

The chain carries TRBV29-1 and TRBJ2-5; D remains unclear. With 5 bases removed from V and 5 bases from J, the gap between germline ends came to 9 bases. The CDR3 covers 11 residues. Germline V gene data show CDR1 as SQVTM and CDR2 as ANQGSEA. CDR3 loop: CSVRNEETQYF. CDR3 DNA sequence: TGCAGCGTTCGAAACGAGGAGACCCAGTACTTC.

This sequence joins TRBV11-2 and TRBJ2-1; D is ambiguous. Per the germline V gene, CDR1 is SGHAT and CDR2 is FQNNGV. The CDR3 loop spans 12 amino acids. V shed 3 bases and J shed 7 bases, with 7 bases lying between them. CDR3 bases: TGTGCCAGCAGCTTCTCAGCGAATGAGCAGTTCTTC. It encodes CASSFSANEQFF.

V usage is TRBV30 and J usage is TRBJ1-2; D not resolved. The CDR3 consists of 15 residues. Germline CDR1 and CDR2: GTSNPN and SVGIG (reference sequence). Trimming removed 3 bases at V and 5 bases at J, with 19 bases between. CDR3 sequence reads: CAWRSVVRGFYGYTF. For the CDR3, the DNA is TGTGCCTGGAGAAGTGTGGTCAGAGGTTTTTATGGCTACACCTTC.

The V gene is TRBV11-3, the J gene TRBJ2-3; the match to TRBD2 covers 7 bases. This CDR3 is 15 amino acids long. Trimming at V came to 5 bases and at J to 2 bases, leaving 7 bases not matched to a gene. Germline V gene sequence: CDR1 SGHNT, CDR2 YENEEA. The CDR3 reads CASSPAGEVTDTQYF. The CDR3 bases are TGTGCCAGCAGCCCGGCGGGAGAAGTCACAGATACGCAGTATTTT.

This rearrangement joins TRBV6-4 to TRBJ2-2, with 8 bases aligning to TRBD2. Germline V gives CDR1 MRHNA, CDR2 SNTAGT. CDR3 length equals 15 residues. With 5 bases clipped from V and 1 base from J, the junction kept 3 bases outside the gene matches. This CDR3 reads CASSPGLENTGELFF. DNA of the CDR3: TGTGCCAGCAGTCCGGGACTAGAGAACACCGGGGAGCTGTTTTTT.

The chain links TRBV9 to TRBJ1-3; D is unclear. CDR1 SGDLS and CDR2 YYNGEE come from the germline V gene. This CDR3 has 16 amino acids. Trimming pared 0 bases from V and 0 bases from J, leaving 10 bases between. The CDR3 loop reads CASSVGFPISGNTIYF. For the CDR3, the DNA is TGTGCCAGCAGCGTAGGCTTCCCTATCTCTGGAAACACCATATATTTT.

The rearrangement joins TRBV6-2 or TRBV6-3 to TRBJ1-1, with D unclear. This CDR3 contains 13 residues. CDR1 and CDR2 from the germline V gene are MNHEY and SVGEGT. The V and J ends lost 0 bases and 6 bases respectively, with 8 bases between them. The CDR3 coding sequence is TGTGCCAGCAGTTACTCCTGGGCTCCTGAAGCTTTCTTT. This sequence encodes CASSYSWAPEAFF.

The rearrangement links TRBV30 to TRBJ2-2; D is uncertain. V lost 2 bases and J lost 3, with 13 bases in between. The CDR3 sequence is 15 residues long. Germline V CDR1 and CDR2: GTSNPN, SVGIG (reference sequence). CDR3 DNA: TGTGCCTGGAGTTCCGGACCAGCTGACACCGGGGAGCTGTTTTTT. It specifies CAWSSGPADTGELFF.

The genes are TRBV19 and TRBJ2-7; 10 bases line up with TRBD2. With V trimmed by 3 bases and J by 3 bases, 2 bases remained unmatched. The CDR3 runs to 14 residues. CDR1 and CDR2 (germline): LNHDA, SQIVND (reference sequence). CDR3 nucleotides: TGTGCCAGTAGTATGGCTAGCGGGAGCTACGAGCAGTACTTC. This translates into CASSMASGSYEQYF.